A single sample gave rise to the 23 T cell receptor beta chains below, sequenced in a study of PD-1 blockade in classical Hodgkin lymphoma. Produced via immunoSEQ multiplex PCR; TCRdb's table is partial and in-frame only. The table includes 34,000 or so clones, about 81% detected once. Time point given: cycle 4 day 1 (C4D1), after more than five weeks of nivolumab. Relapses following autologous stem cell transplantation were seen in all patients, with brentuximab vedotin exposure varying. Sequencing used peripheral blood mononuclear cells (PBMCs), obtained before the fourth cycle of nivolumab. The receptors were gathered from a human donor with classical Hodgkin lymphoma.

The chain recombines TRBV5-1 with TRBJ2-3, with a possible D match to TRBD2 (5 bases). V lost 10 bases and J 0 bases, leaving 15 bases between the germline ends. Germline CDR1 reads SGHRS; CDR2 reads YFSETQ. The CDR3 loop spans 14 amino acids. The CDR3 loop is CAGSRGTSTDTQYF. CDR3 in DNA: TGCGCCGGATCCCGGGGAACTAGCACAGATACGCAGTATTTT.

This chain links TRBV9 with TRBJ1-4, with D tentatively TRBD1 (5 bases). With 1 base removed from V and 5 bases from J, the gap between germline ends came to 12 bases. CDR1 and CDR2 (germline): SGDLS, YYNGEE. The CDR3 sequence is 15 residues long. As DNA, the CDR3 is TGTGCCAGCAGCGTAAGGCAGGGAGGCAATGAAAAACTGTTTTTT. Protein sequence: CASSVRQGGNEKLFF.

The rearrangement links TRBV7-2 to TRBJ1-1, with 9 bases that match TRBD1. The CDR3 spans 15 residues. After removal of 5 bases from V and 5 bases from J, the junction contained 9 bases not matched to a gene. The V gene's germline CDR1 is SGHTA and CDR2 FQGNSA. The CDR3 bases are TGTGCCAGCAGCCGGGACAGGGTCGGTCTGACTGAAGCTTTCTTT. Its translation: CASSRDRVGLTEAFF. Variable domain in full (rest from reference TRBV7-2 and TRBJ1-1): GAGVSQSPSNKVTEKGKDVELRCDPISGHTALYWYRQSLGQGLEFLIYFQGNSAPDKSGLPSDRFSAERTGGSVSTLTIQRTQQEDSAVYLCASSRDRVGLTEAFFGQGTRLTVV.

The chain couples TRBV7-6 to TRBJ2-1; 14 nucleotides align to TRBD2. After removal of 1 base from V and 8 bases from J, the junction contained 7 bases not matched to a gene. CDR3 length: 17 residues. Germline V lookup: CDR1 SGHVS, CDR2 FNYEAQ. CDR3 coding DNA: TGTGCCAGCAGCTTAGGACTAGCGGGAGGGACAACGGATGAGCAGTTCTTC. Amino acid sequence: CASSLGLAGGTTDEQFF.

The chain couples TRBV7-2 to TRBJ1-1; D remains ambiguous. Germline CDR1 and CDR2: SGHTA and FQGNSA. Trimming took 1 base from V and 0 from J, leaving 6 bases between them. The length of the CDR3 is 14 residues. CDR3 sequence reads: CASSLGAMNTEAFF. CDR3 nucleotide sequence: TGTGCCAGCAGCTTAGGGGCTATGAACACTGAAGCTTTCTTT.

The V and J genes are TRBV5-1 and TRBJ2-3, with TRBD2 as a possible D gene (7 bases). Germline CDR1 SGHRS, CDR2 YFSETQ. V lost 5 bases and J lost 5, with 15 bases in between. CDR3 length: 14 amino acids. CDR3 amino acids: CASSPSGGGDTQYF. The CDR3 DNA follows: TGCGCCAGCAGTCCTAGCGGAGGGGGAGATACGCAGTATTTT.

The CDR3 region is CASSKGGFEKLFF. CDR3 DNA sequence: TGTGCCAGCAGTAAAGGGGGTTTTGAAAAACTGTTTTTT. The chain is built from TRBV6-6 and TRBJ1-4, with D possibly being TRBD1 (6 bases). The CDR3 covers 13 residues. V was pared by 5 bases and J by 7 bases, with 11 bases between. Germline V gene lookup returns CDR1 MNHNY and CDR2 SVGAGI (reference sequence).

The chain joins TRBV6-1 to TRBJ2-7, with D possibly TRBD1 on 5 matching bases. The V end was cut by 4 bases, the J end by 1 base, with 5 bases between. Germline V lookup: CDR1 MNHNS, CDR2 SASEGT. The length of the CDR3 is 12 residues. CDR3 residues: CASSGQSYEQYF. The CDR3 DNA follows: TGTGCCAGCAGTGGACAGTCCTACGAGCAGTACTTC.

This chain connects TRBV9 to TRBJ1-2, with a weak D call TRBD1 (5 bases). CDR3 length equals 11 residues. Trimming left V 0 bases short and J 9 bases short, with 6 bases between. Germline V gives CDR1 SGDLS, CDR2 YYNGEE. The chain's CDR3 is CASSVAGSYTF. In DNA form, the CDR3 reads TGTGCCAGCAGCGTAGCAGGGAGCTACACCTTC. Looking up the rest from reference TRBV9 and TRBJ1-2 gives the full variable domain: DSGVTQTPKHLITATGQRVTLRCSPRSGDLSVYWYQQSLDQGLQFLIQYYNGEERAKGNILERFSAQQFPDLHSELNLSSLELGDSALYFCASSVAGSYTFGSGTRLTVV.

The chain recombines TRBV30 with TRBJ2-7, with D hard to call. Germline CDR1 and CDR2: GTSNPN and SVGIG (reference sequence). V lost 4 bases and J 0 bases, leaving 10 bases between the germline ends. The CDR3 sequence is 13 residues long. For the CDR3, the DNA is TGTGCCTGGACGGCGGCCAACTCCTACGAGCAGTACTTC. Protein: CAWTAANSYEQYF.

The V gene is TRBV6-1, the J gene TRBJ2-3; 7 nucleotides align to TRBD2. CDR3 size: 15 residues. Germline CDR1 reads MNHNS; CDR2 reads SASEGT. Trimming at V came to 2 bases and at J to 0 bases, leaving 2 bases not matched to a gene. CDR3 sequence: CASSESGTSTDTQYF. The CDR3 nucleotides are TGTGCCAGCAGTGAAAGCGGGACTAGCACAGATACGCAGTATTTT.

J is TRBJ2-4 and V is TRBV5-4; D is uncertain. Trimming left V 4 bases short and J 5 bases short, with 13 bases between. The CDR3 spans 14 residues. Germline V gene lookup returns CDR1 SGHNT and CDR2 YYREEE (reference sequence). CDR3 DNA sequence: TGTGCCAGCAGCGAAAGAGGTTGGGAAAACATTCAGTACTTC. This sequence encodes CASSERGWENIQYF. The full variable domain, rest sourced from reference TRBV5-4 and TRBJ2-4, is ETGVTQSPTHLIKTRGQQVTLRCSSQSGHNTVSWYQQALGQGPQFIFQYYREEENGRGNFPPRFSGLQFPNYSSELNVNALELDDSALYLCASSERGWENIQYFGAGTRLSVL.

V and J are TRBV27 and TRBJ2-7, with TRBD2 matching 10 bases. Germline CDR1 MNHEY, CDR2 SMNVEV (reference sequence). V lost 1 base, J lost 4 bases, and 10 bases stayed unmatched. CDR3 length: 17 residues. CDR3 nucleotides: TGTGCCAGCAGTTTATTTCCCCCGGCTAGCGGGAGTTACGAGCAGTACTTC. It specifies CASSLFPPASGSYEQYF.

A remark on this clone: One junction end does not reproduce the germline sequence, and a read error may be involved. The gene calls are TRBV7-7 and TRBJ2-1; 8 bases align to TRBD2. The CDR3 is 13 amino acids. CDR1 and CDR2 (germline): SSHAT, FNYEAQ (reference sequence). DNA of the CDR3: TGTGCTAGCAGCTTAGCGGGACAAAATGAGCAGTTCTTC. It translates to CASSLAGQNEQFF.

The V and J genes are TRBV7-9 and TRBJ2-4, with 9 nucleotides matching TRBD1. Trimming took 5 bases from V and 2 from J; bases not matched to a gene: 7. The CDR3 runs to 16 residues. Germline V gene lookup returns CDR1 SEHNR and CDR2 FQNEAQ (reference sequence). The CDR3 loop is CASSLDRGSTKNIQYF. Here the CDR3 DNA reads TGTGCCAGCAGCCTGGACAGGGGATCGACCAAAAACATTCAGTACTTC.

This clone was observed a single time. V is TRBV27 and J is TRBJ1-5; 7 nucleotides line up with TRBD1. This CDR3 contains 15 residues. Germline assignment: CDR1 MNHEY and CDR2 SMNVEV (reference sequence). Trimming cost V 6 bases and J 7 bases; bases outside gene matches: 12. This CDR3 reads CASRLTGLPGQPQHF. The CDR3 nucleotides read TGTGCCAGCAGGCTGACAGGGCTCCCCGGGCAGCCCCAGCATTTT.

The J gene is TRBJ2-5, the V gene TRBV5-5; D is undetermined. CDR3 length equals 14 residues. Germline CDR1 reads SGHKS; CDR2 reads YYEKEE (reference sequence). The V end was cut by 2 bases, the J end by 1 base, with 9 bases between. The CDR3 spells CASSFWVVQETQYF. The CDR3 nucleotides read TGTGCCAGCAGCTTCTGGGTAGTCCAAGAGACCCAGTACTTC.

V gene TRBV4-2 combines with J gene TRBJ1-1; D is ambiguous. Between the trimmed V and J ends, which lost 0 bases and 0 bases, there was a span of 5 bases. Germline V CDR1 and CDR2: LGHNA, YNFKEQ. The CDR3 has 14 amino acids. CDR3 nucleotides: TGTGCCAGCAGCCAAGACAGGCTGAACACTGAAGCTTTCTTT. It encodes CASSQDRLNTEAFF.

V gene TRBV5-5 combines with J gene TRBJ1-2, with D uncertain. The CDR3 totals 12 residues. Trimming stripped 0 bases from V and 8 bases from J, with 8 bases between. Germline CDR1 and CDR2: SGHKS and YYEKEE (reference sequence). The CDR3 here is CASSLASGGYTF. CDR3 coding DNA: TGTGCCAGCAGCTTGGCCTCGGGAGGCTACACCTTC.

The V and J genes are TRBV10-3 and TRBJ1-2, with D unresolved. The CDR3 covers 16 residues. V was shortened by 0 bases and J by 2 bases, with 13 bases between the two germline ends. The germline CDR1 and CDR2 sequences are ENHRY and SYGVKD. The chain's CDR3 is CAISESGGDYNYGYTF. As DNA, the CDR3 is TGTGCCATCAGTGAGTCCGGCGGGGATTACAACTATGGCTACACCTTC.

This clone was counted between two and nine times. The chain couples TRBV7-2 to TRBJ2-2, with D possibly matching TRBD1 (5 bases). The CDR3 spans 13 residues. The germline gives CDR1 SGHTA, CDR2 FQGNSA. Deletions cut 3 bases from V and 9 bases from J, with 11 bases between. The CDR3 DNA reads TGTGCCAGCAGCTTGGTACCAGGGCGGGAGCTGTTTTTT. Protein: CASSLVPGRELFF.

The CDR3 nucleotides read TGTGCCAGCTCACCCTCTGAGGCAGGACGGACCGGAAACACCATATATTTT. It translates to CASSPSEAGRTGNTIYF. The chain links TRBV18 to TRBJ1-3; the D is unclear. CDR1 and CDR2 from the germline V gene are KGHSH and LQKENI. Trimming took off 3 bases at V and 4 bases at J, with 19 bases between the two ends. This CDR3 contains 17 residues.

The chain joins TRBV7-3 to TRBJ1-1, with no clear D. The CDR3 length is 14 residues. Trimming removed 1 base at V and 0 bases at J, with 6 bases between. CDR1 is SGHTA, CDR2 FQGTGA, per germline. This CDR3 reads CASSLKRVNTEAFF. The CDR3 region has the DNA TGTGCCAGCAGCTTAAAAAGGGTGAACACTGAAGCTTTCTTT.